These T cell receptor beta chains were read from a single sample in a study of human T cells and chemical hapten exposure. From the RACE reads, TCRdb called clonotypes with MiXCR, one entry per CDR3 protein. Among some 99,000 distinct CDR3 sequences listed, more than 7% were seen once. The sequencing here drew on whole blood, taken in connection with sensitization to the hapten diphenylcyclopropenone (DPC). Every receptor here comes from a woman between 40 and 50 years old with alopecia areata. Some clones in this sample may be carry-over from other donors' samples. The CDR3 runs from the conserved cysteine through the conserved F or W. The D gene is left open where the match is weak.

cdr3_aa: CASSHPGTRNTEAFF
v_call: TRBV5-1
d_call: .
cdr3_length: 15
j_call: TRBJ1-1

cdr3_aa: CASSSLWDTQYF
v_call: TRBV12-3/TRBV12-4
d_call: .
cdr3_length: 12
j_call: TRBJ2-3

cdr3_aa: CAEGGGSSYNEQFF
v_call: TRBV7-9
d_call: .
cdr3_length: 14
j_call: TRBJ2-1

cdr3_aa: CASGPVNTGELFF
v_call: TRBV12-3/TRBV12-4
d_call: .
cdr3_length: 13
j_call: TRBJ2-2

cdr3_aa: CAISESTTPSTDTQYF
v_call: TRBV10-3
d_call: .
cdr3_length: 16
j_call: TRBJ2-3

cdr3_aa: CSVGGTGYTF
v_call: TRBV29-1
d_call: .
cdr3_length: 10
j_call: TRBJ1-2

cdr3_aa: CASSDGVGPYNEQFF
v_call: TRBV6-4
d_call: .
cdr3_length: 15
j_call: TRBJ2-1

cdr3_aa: CASSSAAGGAETQYF
v_call: TRBV6-2/TRBV6-3
d_call: .
cdr3_length: 15
j_call: TRBJ2-5

cdr3_aa: CSAPDRGRGTEAFF
v_call: TRBV20-1
d_call: TRBD1
cdr3_length: 14
j_call: TRBJ1-1

cdr3_aa: CASSQYGANQPQHF
v_call: TRBV4-1
d_call: .
cdr3_length: 14
j_call: TRBJ1-5

cdr3_aa: CASTPGSSNQPQHF
v_call: TRBV7-8
d_call: .
cdr3_length: 14
j_call: TRBJ1-5

cdr3_aa: CASSQEGEGETQYF
v_call: TRBV4-2
d_call: TRBD2
cdr3_length: 14
j_call: TRBJ2-5

cdr3_aa: CASNTPGTASPLHF
v_call: TRBV27
d_call: TRBD1
cdr3_length: 14
j_call: TRBJ1-6

cdr3_aa: CASSVGTKNSPLHF
v_call: TRBV5-4
d_call: .
cdr3_length: 14
j_call: TRBJ1-6

cdr3_aa: CASSISVRGSPTDTQYF
v_call: TRBV13
d_call: .
cdr3_length: 17
j_call: TRBJ2-3

cdr3_aa: CATPRGSSNTGELFF
v_call: TRBV7-9
d_call: .
cdr3_length: 15
j_call: TRBJ2-2

cdr3_aa: CASSQSRSLCRLVLEETQYF
v_call: TRBV23-1
d_call: .
cdr3_length: 20
j_call: TRBJ2-5

cdr3_aa: CASSSDRFEAFF
v_call: TRBV12-3/TRBV12-4
d_call: .
cdr3_length: 12
j_call: TRBJ1-1

cdr3_aa: CASSLTSGTGELFF
v_call: TRBV7-3
d_call: .
cdr3_length: 14
j_call: TRBJ2-2

cdr3_aa: CSAWAGSNYGYTF
v_call: TRBV29-1
d_call: .
cdr3_length: 13
j_call: TRBJ1-2

cdr3_aa: CASSELGVLGTEAFF
v_call: TRBV25-1
d_call: .
cdr3_length: 15
j_call: TRBJ1-1

cdr3_aa: CSARDKDARETQYF
v_call: TRBV20-1
d_call: .
cdr3_length: 14
j_call: TRBJ2-5

cdr3_aa: CASSSPSAGTQGWGYTF
v_call: TRBV6-2/TRBV6-3
d_call: .
cdr3_length: 17
j_call: TRBJ1-2

cdr3_aa: CASSSGLGNTIYF
v_call: TRBV6-6
d_call: .
cdr3_length: 13
j_call: TRBJ1-3

cdr3_aa: CASSWNGVGGGDTQYF
v_call: TRBV5-1
d_call: .
cdr3_length: 16
j_call: TRBJ2-3

cdr3_aa: CASSLGQGLQPQHF
v_call: TRBV6-2/TRBV6-3
d_call: TRBD1
cdr3_length: 14
j_call: TRBJ1-5

cdr3_aa: CSVRAGAYNEQFF
v_call: TRBV29-1
d_call: TRBD2
cdr3_length: 13
j_call: TRBJ2-1

cdr3_aa: CASSYSRGPYEQYF
v_call: TRBV6-5
d_call: .
cdr3_length: 14
j_call: TRBJ2-7

cdr3_aa: CSVEGGYNEQFF
v_call: TRBV29-1
d_call: .
cdr3_length: 12
j_call: TRBJ2-1

cdr3_aa: CAIRDRNNEQFF
v_call: TRBV6-1
d_call: TRBD1
cdr3_length: 12
j_call: TRBJ2-1